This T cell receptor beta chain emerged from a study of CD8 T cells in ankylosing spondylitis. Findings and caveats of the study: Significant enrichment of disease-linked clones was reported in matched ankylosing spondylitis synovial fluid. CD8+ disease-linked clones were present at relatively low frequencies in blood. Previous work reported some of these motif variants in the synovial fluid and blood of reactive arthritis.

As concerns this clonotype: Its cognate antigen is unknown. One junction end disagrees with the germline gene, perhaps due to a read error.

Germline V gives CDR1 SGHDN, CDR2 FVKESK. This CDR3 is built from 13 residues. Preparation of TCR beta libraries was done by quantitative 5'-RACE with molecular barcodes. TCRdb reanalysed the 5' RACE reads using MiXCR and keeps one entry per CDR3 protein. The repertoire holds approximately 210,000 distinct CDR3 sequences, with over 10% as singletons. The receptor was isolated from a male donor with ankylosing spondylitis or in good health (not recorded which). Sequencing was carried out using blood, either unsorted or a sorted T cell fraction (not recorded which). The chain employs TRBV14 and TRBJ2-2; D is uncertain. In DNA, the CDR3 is TGTGACAGCAGCCAAGTTCCCACCGGGGAGCTGTTTTTT. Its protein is CDSSQVPTGELFF.